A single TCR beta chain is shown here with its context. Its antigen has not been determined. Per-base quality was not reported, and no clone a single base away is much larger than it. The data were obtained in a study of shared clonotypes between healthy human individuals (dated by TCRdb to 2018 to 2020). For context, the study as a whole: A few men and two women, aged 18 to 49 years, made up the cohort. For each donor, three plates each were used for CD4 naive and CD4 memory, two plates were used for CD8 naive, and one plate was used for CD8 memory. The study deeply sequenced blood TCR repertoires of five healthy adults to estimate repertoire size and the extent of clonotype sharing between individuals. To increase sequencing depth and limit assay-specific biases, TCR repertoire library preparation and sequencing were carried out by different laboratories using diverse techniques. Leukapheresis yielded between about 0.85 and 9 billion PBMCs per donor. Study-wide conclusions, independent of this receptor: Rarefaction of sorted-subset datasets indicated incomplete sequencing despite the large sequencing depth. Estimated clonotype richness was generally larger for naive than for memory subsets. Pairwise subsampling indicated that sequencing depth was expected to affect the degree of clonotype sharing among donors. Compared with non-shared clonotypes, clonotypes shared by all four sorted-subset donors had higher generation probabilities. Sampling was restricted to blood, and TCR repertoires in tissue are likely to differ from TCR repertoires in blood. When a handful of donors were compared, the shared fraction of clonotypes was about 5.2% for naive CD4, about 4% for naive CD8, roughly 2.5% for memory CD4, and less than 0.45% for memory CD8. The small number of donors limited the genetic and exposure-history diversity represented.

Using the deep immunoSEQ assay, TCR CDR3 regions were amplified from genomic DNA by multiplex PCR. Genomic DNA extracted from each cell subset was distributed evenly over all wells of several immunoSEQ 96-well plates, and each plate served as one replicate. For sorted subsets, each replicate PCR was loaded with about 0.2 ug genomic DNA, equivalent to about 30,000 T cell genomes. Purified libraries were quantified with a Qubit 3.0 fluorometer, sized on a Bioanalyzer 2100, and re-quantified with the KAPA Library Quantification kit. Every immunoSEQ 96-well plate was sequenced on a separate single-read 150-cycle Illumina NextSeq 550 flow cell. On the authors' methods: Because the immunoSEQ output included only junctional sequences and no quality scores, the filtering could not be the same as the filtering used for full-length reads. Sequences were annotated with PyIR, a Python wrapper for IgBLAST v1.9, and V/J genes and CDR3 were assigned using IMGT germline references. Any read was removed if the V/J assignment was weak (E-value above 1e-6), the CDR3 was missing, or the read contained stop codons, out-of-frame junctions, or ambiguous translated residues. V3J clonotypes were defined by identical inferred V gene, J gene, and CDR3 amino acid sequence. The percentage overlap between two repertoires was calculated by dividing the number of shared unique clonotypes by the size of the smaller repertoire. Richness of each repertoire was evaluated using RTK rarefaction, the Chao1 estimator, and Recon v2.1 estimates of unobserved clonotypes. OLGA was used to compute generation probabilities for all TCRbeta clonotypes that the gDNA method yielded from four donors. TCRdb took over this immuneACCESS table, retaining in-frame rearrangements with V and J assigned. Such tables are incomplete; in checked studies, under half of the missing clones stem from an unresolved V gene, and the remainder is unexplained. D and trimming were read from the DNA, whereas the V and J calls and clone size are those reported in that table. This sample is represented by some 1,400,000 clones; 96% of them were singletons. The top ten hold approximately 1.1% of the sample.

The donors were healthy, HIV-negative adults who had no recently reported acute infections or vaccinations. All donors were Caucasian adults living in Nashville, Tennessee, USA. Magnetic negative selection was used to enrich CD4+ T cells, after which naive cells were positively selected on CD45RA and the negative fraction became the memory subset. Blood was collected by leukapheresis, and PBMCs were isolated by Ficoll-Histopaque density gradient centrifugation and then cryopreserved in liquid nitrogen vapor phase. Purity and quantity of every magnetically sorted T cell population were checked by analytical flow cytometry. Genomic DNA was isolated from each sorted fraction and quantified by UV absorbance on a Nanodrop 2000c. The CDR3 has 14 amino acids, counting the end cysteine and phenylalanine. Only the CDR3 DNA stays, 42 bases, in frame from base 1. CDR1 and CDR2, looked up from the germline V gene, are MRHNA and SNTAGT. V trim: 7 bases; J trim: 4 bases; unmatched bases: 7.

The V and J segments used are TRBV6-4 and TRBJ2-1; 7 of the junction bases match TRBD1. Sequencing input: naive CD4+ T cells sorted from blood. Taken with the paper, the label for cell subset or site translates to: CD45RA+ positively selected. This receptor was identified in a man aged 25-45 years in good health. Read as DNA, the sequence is TGTGCCAGCAAGAAAGGGGGCGAGTACAATGAGCAGTTCTTC. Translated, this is CASKKGGEYNEQFF.